Listed below are T cell receptor beta chains from one sample, sequenced in a study of lung T cells in sarcoidosis with Löfgren's syndrome. TCRdb ran MiXCR on the reads and lists one entry per CDR3 protein. The sample carries 55,000 to 80,000 distinct CDR3 sequences, about 20% recorded once. The sequenced sample consisted of CD4+ T cells from PBMCs. These receptors were obtained from a human donor with sarcoidosis (Löfgren's syndrome or another form), or a control subject (not recorded which). CDR3s include the opening cysteine and the closing phenylalanine or tryptophan. The D gene is left open where the match is weak. Expanded clones are given a class, and other clones once, few, many or no size at all.

CDR3 | DNA | V | D | size | J
CSVVGGSNQPQHF | TGCAGCGTTGTGGGCGGAAGCAATCAGCCCCAGCATTTT | TRBV29-1 | - | - | TRBJ1-5
CASRLWGETYEQYF | TGTGCCAGCAGACTTTGGGGAGAAACCTACGAGCAGTACTTC | TRBV28 | - | many | TRBJ2-7
CSARYGGNTGELFF | TGCAGTGCTAGATATGGGGGTAACACCGGGGAGCTGTTTTTT | TRBV20-1 | - | many | TRBJ2-2
CASRGTGPGNTIYF | TGTGCCAGCAGGGGGACAGGGCCCGGAAACACCATATATTTT | TRBV2 | TRBD1 | many | TRBJ1-3
CASSYRLAGAPYQETQYF | TGTGCCAGCAGTTACAGACTAGCGGGGGCCCCGTACCAAGAGACCCAGTACTTC | TRBV6-6 | TRBD2 | many | TRBJ2-5
CASSLGSAQETQYF | TGTGCCAGCAGCTTAGGGTCAGCCCAAGAGACCCAGTACTTC | TRBV11-3 | - | - | TRBJ2-5
CAISEPNGNEQFF | TGTGCCATCAGTGAGCCGAACGGGAATGAGCAGTTCTTC | TRBV10-3 | - | - | TRBJ2-1
CASTSLQPQETQYF | TGTGCCAGCACCTCGCTACAGCCCCAAGAGACCCAGTACTTC | TRBV6-1 | - | many | TRBJ2-5
CAISDWDKYNEQFF | TGTGCCATCAGTGATTGGGACAAGTACAATGAGCAGTTCTTC | TRBV10-3 | - | - | TRBJ2-1
CASSPGTGPSGYEQYF | TGCGCCAGCAGCCCAGGCACCGGGCCTAGTGGATACGAGCAGTACTTC | TRBV4-3 | - | many | TRBJ2-7
CACRDRGWEQYF | TGTGCCTGTCGTGACAGGGGATGGGAGCAGTACTTC | TRBV6-1 | TRBD1 | many | TRBJ2-7
CASSQDGGGGNTEAFF | TGTGCCAGCAGCCAAGATGGAGGGGGAGGGAACACTGAAGCTTTCTTT | TRBV4-2 | - | many | TRBJ1-1
CASRAAGSSQETQYF | TGTGCCAGCAGGGCAGCGGGGAGCTCCCAAGAGACCCAGTACTTC | TRBV12-3/TRBV12-4 | TRBD2 | few | TRBJ2-5
CSVGENNQPQHF | TGCAGCGTTGGGGAGAACAATCAGCCCCAGCATTTT | TRBV29-1 | - | few | TRBJ1-5
CASKQRGNMNTEAFF | TGTGCCAGCAAGCAGAGAGGGAACATGAACACTGAAGCTTTCTTT | TRBV6-1 | - | many | TRBJ1-1
CSAPRQSYEQYF | TGCAGTGCCCCCCGACAGTCCTACGAGCAGTACTTC | TRBV20-1 | - | many | TRBJ2-7
CASRHPSTDTQYF | TGTGCCAGCAGACACCCTAGCACAGATACGCAGTATTTT | TRBV27 | - | many | TRBJ2-3
CASTTDYTEAFF | TGTGCCAGCACCACGGATTACACTGAAGCTTTCTTT | TRBV12-3/TRBV12-4 | - | few | TRBJ1-1
CASSGRETDTQYF | TGTGCCAGCAGCGGGCGCGAAACAGATACGCAGTATTTT | TRBV27 | - | many | TRBJ2-3
CASTPPRAKMRTEAFF | TGTGCCAGCACTCCTCCAAGGGCGAAAATGAGGACTGAAGCTTTCTTT | TRBV28 | - | few | TRBJ1-1
CASSAEGALKKLFF | TGTGCCAGCAGTGCTGAGGGGGCATTAAAAAAACTGTTTTTT | TRBV25-1 | TRBD1 | many | TRBJ1-4
CAIYSGTVYGYTF | TGTGCCATCTATTCCGGGACAGTATATGGCTACACCTTC | TRBV10-3 | TRBD1 | - | TRBJ1-2
CASSERSVTISLNTEAFF | TGTGCCAGCAGTGAACGTTCAGTAACAATCTCCCTTAACACTGAAGCTTTCTTT | TRBV6-1 | - | many | TRBJ1-1
CASSRGETGNTIYF | TGTGCCAGCAGTCGAGGGGAAACTGGAAACACCATATATTTT | TRBV6-1 | - | many | TRBJ1-3
CASSAQDVRDTQYF | TGTGCCAGCAGTGCGCAGGACGTTAGGGATACGCAGTATTTT | TRBV12-3/TRBV12-4 | - | - | TRBJ2-3
CASSPTDRGNSPLHF | TGTGCCAGCAGTCCCACCGACAGGGGTAATTCACCCCTCCACTTT | TRBV28 | TRBD1 | - | TRBJ1-6
CASSGRGTNTEAFF | TGTGCCAGCAGTGGAAGGGGGACGAACACTGAAGCTTTCTTT | TRBV6-1 | - | many | TRBJ1-1